A selection of T cell receptor beta chains follows, all from one sample in a study of blood T cell repertoires in COVID-19. Generated by immunoSEQ multiplex PCR, the TCRdb table keeps only in-frame clones and is missing some. The table lists over 150,000 clones, 60% to 80% of them singletons, with approximately 15% in the top ten. The source material was PBMCs or T cells enriched from blood (not recorded which). These receptor sequences come from a woman in her fifties or sixties who had recovered from COVID-19. Each CDR3 is given with its conserved first and last residue. A D gene is named only where the DNA matches it firmly. Expanded clones get a size class; other rows say once, few or many, or leave the size out.

d_gene | abundance | j_gene | v_gene | CDR3aa | CDR3nt
TRBD2 | - | TRBJ2-7 | TRBV5-6 | CASSRSGSSYEQYF | TGTGCCAGCAGTCGGAGCGGGAGCTCCTACGAGCAGTACTTC
- | - | TRBJ2-1 | TRBV24-1 | CATSDRGRASYNEQFF | TGTGCCACCAGTGATAGGGGGAGGGCCTCCTACAATGAGCAGTTCTTC
- | - | TRBJ1-6 | TRBV5-5 | CASSLDGGEWSPLHF | TGTGCCAGCAGCTTGGATGGAGGGGAATGGTCACCCCTCCACTTT
- | - | TRBJ1-5 | TRBV19 | CASSIFSGSNQPQHF | TGTGCCAGTAGTATATTTTCCGGGTCCAATCAGCCCCAGCATTTT
- | - | TRBJ1-2 | TRBV11-2 | CASSLGANYGYTF | TGTGCCAGCAGCTTAGGAGCTAACTATGGCTACACCTTC
TRBD1 | - | TRBJ1-3 | TRBV3-1/TRBV3-2 | CASSQDSGGSGNTIYF | TGTGCCAGCAGCCAAGACTCAGGGGGGTCTGGAAACACCATATATTTT
- | - | TRBJ2-3 | TRBV12-3/TRBV12-4 | CASSLGSTDTQYF | TGTGCCAGCAGTTTAGGCAGTACAGATACGCAGTATTTT
TRBD2 | - | TRBJ2-5 | TRBV5-1 | CASSSTGTSGRGKTQYF | TGCGCCAGCAGCTCCACCGGGACTAGCGGGAGGGGGAAGACCCAGTACTTC
- | - | TRBJ2-7 | TRBV5-4 | CASSLGRGVASYEQYF | TGTGCCAGCAGCTTGGGCAGGGGGGTTGCCTCCTACGAGCAGTACTTC
- | - | TRBJ2-5 | TRBV15 | CATSAQAQETQYF | TGTGCCACCAGCGCACAGGCTCAAGAGACCCAGTACTTC
TRBD2 | - | TRBJ2-7 | TRBV5-4 | CASSPTSGFEYF | TGTGCCAGCAGCCCGACTAGCGGTTTTGAGTACTTC
- | once | TRBJ2-7 | TRBV20-1 | CSARRGTEQYF | TGCAGTGCTAGACGGGGAACCGAGCAGTACTTC
- | few | TRBJ2-3 | TRBV12-3/TRBV12-4 | CASSFAGRDTQYF | TGTGCCAGCAGTTTTGCGGGACGAGATACGCAGTATTTT
- | - | TRBJ2-1 | TRBV7-4 | CASSGGRGLASISSYNEQFF | TGTGCCAGCAGCGGAGGGCGCGGGCTAGCGTCTATTAGCTCCTACAATGAGCAGTTCTTC
TRBD2 | - | TRBJ2-1 | TRBV28 | CASTRAGLAGEQFF | TGTGCCAGCACCCGGGCGGGACTAGCAGGCGAGCAGTTCTTC